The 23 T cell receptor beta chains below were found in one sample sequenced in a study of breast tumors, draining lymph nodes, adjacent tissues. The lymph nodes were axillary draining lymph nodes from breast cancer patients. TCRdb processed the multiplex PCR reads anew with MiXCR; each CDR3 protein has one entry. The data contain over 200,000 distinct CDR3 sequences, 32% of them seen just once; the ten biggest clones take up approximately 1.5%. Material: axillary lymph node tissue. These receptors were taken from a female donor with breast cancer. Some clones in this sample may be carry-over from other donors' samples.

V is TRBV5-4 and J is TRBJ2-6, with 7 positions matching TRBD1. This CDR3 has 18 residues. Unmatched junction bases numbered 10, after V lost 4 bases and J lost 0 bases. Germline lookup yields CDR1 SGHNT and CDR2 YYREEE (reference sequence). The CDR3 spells CASSRRGGEPSGANVLTF. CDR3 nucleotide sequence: TGTGCCAGCAGCCGAAGAGGGGGCGAACCCTCTGGGGCCAACGTCCTGACTTTC.

CDR3 in DNA: TGTGCCAGCAGCTCTGGGGGGGGCTACACCTTC. Translating gives CASSSGGGYTF. V and J are TRBV9 and TRBJ1-2; TRBD1 is a possible D gene (5 bases). The CDR3 spans 11 residues. Germline V gives CDR1 SGDLS, CDR2 YYNGEE. The V end was cut by 4 bases, the J end by 8 bases, with 9 bases between.

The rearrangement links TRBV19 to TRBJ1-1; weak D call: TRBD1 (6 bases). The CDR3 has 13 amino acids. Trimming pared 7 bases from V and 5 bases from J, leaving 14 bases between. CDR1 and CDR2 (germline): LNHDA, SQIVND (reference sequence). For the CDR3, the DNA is TGTGCCAGTAAGGGGGTAGGACAGACTGAAGCTTTCTTT. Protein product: CASKGVGQTEAFF.

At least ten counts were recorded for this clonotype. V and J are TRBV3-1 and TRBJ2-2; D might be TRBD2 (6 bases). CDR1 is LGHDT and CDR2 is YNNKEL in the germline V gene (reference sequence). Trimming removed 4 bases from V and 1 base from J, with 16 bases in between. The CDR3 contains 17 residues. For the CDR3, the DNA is TGTGCCAGCAGCCTCTCGGGAGTAGCGAAGAACACCGGGGAGCTGTTTTTT. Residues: CASSLSGVAKNTGELFF.

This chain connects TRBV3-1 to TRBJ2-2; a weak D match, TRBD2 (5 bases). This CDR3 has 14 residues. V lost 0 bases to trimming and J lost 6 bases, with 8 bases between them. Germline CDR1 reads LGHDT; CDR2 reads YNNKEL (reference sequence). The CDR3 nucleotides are TGTGCCAGCAGCCAAGAGCCTAGCTCCGGGGAGCTGTTTTTT. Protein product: CASSQEPSSGELFF.

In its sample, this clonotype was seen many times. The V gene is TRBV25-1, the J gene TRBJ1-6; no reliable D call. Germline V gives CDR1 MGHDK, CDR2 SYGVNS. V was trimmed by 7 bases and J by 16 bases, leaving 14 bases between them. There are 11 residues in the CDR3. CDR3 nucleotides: TGTGCCAGCATGGACGGTACCAGACTCCACTTT. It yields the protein CASMDGTRLHF. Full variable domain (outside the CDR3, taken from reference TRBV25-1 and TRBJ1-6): EADIYQTPRYLVIGTGKKITLECSQTMGHDKMYWYQQDPGMELHLIHYSYGVNSTEKGDLSSESTVSRIRTEHFPLTLESARPSHTSQYLCASMDGTRLHFGNGTRLTVT.

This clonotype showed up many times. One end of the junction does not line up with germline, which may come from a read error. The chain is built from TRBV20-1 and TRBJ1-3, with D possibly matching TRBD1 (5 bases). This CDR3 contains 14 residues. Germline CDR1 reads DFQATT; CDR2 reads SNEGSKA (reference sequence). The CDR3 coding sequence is TGCAGTGCTAGAGACGCAGGGTTCGGAAACATCATATATTTT. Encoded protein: CSARDAGFGNIIYF.

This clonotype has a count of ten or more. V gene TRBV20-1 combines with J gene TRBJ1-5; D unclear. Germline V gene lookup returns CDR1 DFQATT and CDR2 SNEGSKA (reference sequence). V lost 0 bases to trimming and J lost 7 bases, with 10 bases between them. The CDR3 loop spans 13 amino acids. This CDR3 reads CSARDLEAQPQHF. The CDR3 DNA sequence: TGCAGTGCTAGAGATCTGGAGGCGCAGCCCCAGCATTTT.

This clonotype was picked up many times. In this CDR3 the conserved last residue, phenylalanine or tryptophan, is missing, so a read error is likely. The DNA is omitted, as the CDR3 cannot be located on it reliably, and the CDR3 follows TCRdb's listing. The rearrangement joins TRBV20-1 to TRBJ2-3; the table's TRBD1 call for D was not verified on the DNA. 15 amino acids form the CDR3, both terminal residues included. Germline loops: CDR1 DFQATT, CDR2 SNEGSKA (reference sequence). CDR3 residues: CSASSSRDRRELRIL.

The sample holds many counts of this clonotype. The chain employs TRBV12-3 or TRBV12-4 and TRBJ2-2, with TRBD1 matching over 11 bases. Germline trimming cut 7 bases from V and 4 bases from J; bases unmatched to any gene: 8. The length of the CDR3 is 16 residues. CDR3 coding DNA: TGTGCCAGCACCCCGGACAGGGGGCATTTCACCGGGGAGCTGTTTTTT. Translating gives CASTPDRGHFTGELFF.

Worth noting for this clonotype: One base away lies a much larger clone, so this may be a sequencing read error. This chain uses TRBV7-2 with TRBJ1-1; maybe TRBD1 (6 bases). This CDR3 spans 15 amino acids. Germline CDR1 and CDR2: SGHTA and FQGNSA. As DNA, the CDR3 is TGTGCCGGCAGCGAGGGGGTGGGGAGGAACACTGAAGCTTTCTTT. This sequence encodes CAGSEGVGRNTEAFF.

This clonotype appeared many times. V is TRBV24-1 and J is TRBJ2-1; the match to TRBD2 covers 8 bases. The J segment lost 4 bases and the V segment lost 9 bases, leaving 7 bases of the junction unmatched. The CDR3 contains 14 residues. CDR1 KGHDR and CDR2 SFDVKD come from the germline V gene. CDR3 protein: CATSGLAGYNEQFF. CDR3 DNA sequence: TGTGCCACCTCAGGACTAGCAGGGTACAATGAGCAGTTCTTC.

CDR3 amino acids: CASSLGAGINSPLHF. The DNA of the CDR3 is TGTGCCAGCAGCTTAGGGGCAGGGATCAATTCACCCCTCCACTTT. This sequence joins TRBV7-6 and TRBJ1-6; D is possibly TRBD1 (5 bases). Trimming shortened V by 1 base and J by 7 bases, and 11 bases separated the two germline ends. CDR3 length: 15 residues. CDR1 and CDR2 (germline): SGHVS, FNYEAQ.

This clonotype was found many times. This CDR3 reads CASTPPGSQGRRYGYTF. CDR3 DNA sequence: TGTGCCAGTACCCCCCCCGGGTCCCAGGGCCGTAGATATGGCTACACCTTC. The chain couples TRBV19 to TRBJ1-2; a weak D match, TRBD1 (5 bases). The germline gives CDR1 LNHDA, CDR2 SQIVND (reference sequence). Between the trimmed V and J ends, which lost 7 bases and 5 bases, there was a span of 26 bases. This CDR3 is built from 17 residues.

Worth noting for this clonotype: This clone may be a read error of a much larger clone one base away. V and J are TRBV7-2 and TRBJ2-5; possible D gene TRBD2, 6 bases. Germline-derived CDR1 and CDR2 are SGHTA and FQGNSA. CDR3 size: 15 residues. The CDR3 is CASSLACGTQETQHF. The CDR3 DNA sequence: TGTGCCAGCAGCTTAGCTTGCGGGACCCAAGAGACCCAGCACTTC.

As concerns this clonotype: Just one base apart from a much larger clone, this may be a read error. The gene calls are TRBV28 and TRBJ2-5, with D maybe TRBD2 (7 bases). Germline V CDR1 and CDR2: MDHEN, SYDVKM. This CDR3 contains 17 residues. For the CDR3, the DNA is TGTCCCAGCAGTTCCTCGAGGGGGGGCGGGAGTAGAGAGACCCAGTACTTC. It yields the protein CPSSSSRGGGSRETQYF.

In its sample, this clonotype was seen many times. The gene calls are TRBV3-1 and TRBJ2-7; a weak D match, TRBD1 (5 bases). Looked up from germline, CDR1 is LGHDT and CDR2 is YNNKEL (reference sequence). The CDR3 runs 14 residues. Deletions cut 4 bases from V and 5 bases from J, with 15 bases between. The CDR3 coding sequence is TGTGCCAGCAGCCCTACCCTGACAGTACACGAGCAGTACTTC. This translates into CASSPTLTVHEQYF.

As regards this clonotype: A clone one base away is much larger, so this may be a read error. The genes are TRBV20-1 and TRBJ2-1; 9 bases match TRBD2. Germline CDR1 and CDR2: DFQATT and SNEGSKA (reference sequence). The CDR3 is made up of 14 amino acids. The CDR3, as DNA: TGCAGTGCTTCTAGCGGGATCCTATACAGTGAGCAGTTCTTC. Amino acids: CSASSGILYSEQFF.

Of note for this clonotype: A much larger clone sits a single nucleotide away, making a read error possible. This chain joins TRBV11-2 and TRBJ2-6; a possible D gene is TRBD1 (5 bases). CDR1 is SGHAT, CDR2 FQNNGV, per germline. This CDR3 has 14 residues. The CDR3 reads CASSSLAGANVLAF. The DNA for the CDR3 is TGTGCCAGCAGCTCCCTGGCTGGGGCCAACGTCCTGGCTTTC.

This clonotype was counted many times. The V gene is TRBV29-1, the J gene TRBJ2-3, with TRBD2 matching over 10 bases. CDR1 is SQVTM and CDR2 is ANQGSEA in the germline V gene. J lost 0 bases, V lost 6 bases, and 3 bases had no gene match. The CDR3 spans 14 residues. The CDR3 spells CSVAGGASTDTQYF. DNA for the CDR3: TGCAGCGTAGCGGGAGGGGCTAGCACAGATACGCAGTATTTT.

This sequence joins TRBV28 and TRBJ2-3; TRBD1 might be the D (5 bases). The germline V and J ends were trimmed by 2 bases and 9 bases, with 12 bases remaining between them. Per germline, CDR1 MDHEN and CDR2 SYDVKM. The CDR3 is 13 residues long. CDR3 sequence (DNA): TGTGCCAGCAGTTTAGGACGGCCAGGGACGCAGTATTTT. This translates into CASSLGRPGTQYF. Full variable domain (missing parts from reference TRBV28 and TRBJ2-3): DVKVTQSSRYLVKRTGEKVFLECVQDMDHENMFWYRQDPGLGLRLIYFSYDVKMKEKGDIPEGYSVSREKKERFSLILESASTNQTSMYLCASSLGRPGTQYFGPGTRLTVL.

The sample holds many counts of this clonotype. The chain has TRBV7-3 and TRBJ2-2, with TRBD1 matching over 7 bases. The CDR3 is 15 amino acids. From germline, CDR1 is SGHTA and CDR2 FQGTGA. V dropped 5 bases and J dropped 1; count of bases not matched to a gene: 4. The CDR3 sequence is CASSLRQGNTGELFF. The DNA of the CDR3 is TGTGCCAGCAGCCTCCGACAGGGGAACACCGGGGAGCTGTTTTTT.

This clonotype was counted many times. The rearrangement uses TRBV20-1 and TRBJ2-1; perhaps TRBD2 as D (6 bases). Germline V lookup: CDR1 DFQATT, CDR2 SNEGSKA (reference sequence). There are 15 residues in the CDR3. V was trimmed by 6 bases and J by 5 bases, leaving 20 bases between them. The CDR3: CSAWDGSSANNEQFF. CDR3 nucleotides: TGCAGTGCCTGGGACGGTTCTAGCGCGAACAATGAGCAGTTCTTC.